Shown below are 21 T cell receptor beta chains from a single sample sequenced in a study of cytomegalovirus exposure and HLA in healthy donors. This PCR relied on a set of 60 Vbeta primers and 13 Jbeta primers. TCRdb's table, derived via immunoSEQ multiplex PCR, lists solely in-frame clones and lacks some. The sample consists of 150,000 to 200,000 clones, about 80% of them appearing once. What was sequenced was PBMCs. The origin of the receptors is a middle-aged man in good health and CMV-seropositive.

The V call is TRBV7-6, the J call TRBJ2-5; TRBD2 might be the D (6 bases). This CDR3 spans 16 amino acids. Looked up from germline, CDR1 is SGHVS and CDR2 is FNYEAQ. The V gene lost 1 base and the J gene lost 4 bases, with 16 bases spanning the gap. DNA for the CDR3: TGTGCCAGCAGCTTAGGGGCTAGCGTTGTTCGAGAGACCCAGTACTTC. Amino acid sequence: CASSLGASVVRETQYF.

The J gene is TRBJ2-1, the V gene TRBV5-1; perhaps TRBD2 as D (6 bases). Between the trimmed V and J ends, which lost 4 bases and 5 bases, there was a span of 13 bases. The CDR3 covers 14 residues. From germline, CDR1 is SGHRS and CDR2 YFSETQ. The CDR3 here is CASSPGTFNNEQFF. The CDR3, as DNA: TGCGCCAGCAGCCCCGGGACTTTTAACAATGAGCAGTTCTTC.

The chain recombines TRBV7-2 with TRBJ1-2, with a tentative D call TRBD1 (5 bases). Germline CDR1 reads SGHTA; CDR2 reads FQGNSA. V lost 1 base and J lost 4, with 13 bases in between. The CDR3 spans 15 residues. The CDR3 protein is CASSLEARDRYGYTF. In DNA, the CDR3 is TGTGCCAGCAGCTTAGAGGCCAGGGATCGCTATGGCTACACCTTC.

As regards this clone: Mismatch with germline at one junction end may stem from a read error. CDR3 in amino acids: CASNEPGLNSGANGLTF. The CDR3 region has the DNA TGTGCCAGCAACGAACCGGGACTGAACTCTGGGGCCAACGGCCTGACTTTC. The rearrangement joins TRBV5-4 to TRBJ2-6, with D perhaps TRBD2 (6 bases). The CDR3 has 17 residues. Germline lookup yields CDR1 SGHNT and CDR2 YYREEE (reference sequence).

The chain links TRBV5-1 to TRBJ2-7, with TRBD1 identical over 10 bases. The CDR3 sequence is 15 residues long. The germline V gene has CDR1 SGHRS and CDR2 YFSETQ. Germline trimming cut 5 bases from V and 4 bases from J; bases unmatched to any gene: 9. This chain's CDR3 is CASSRSGQGLYEQYF. The DNA for the CDR3 is TGCGCCAGCAGTCGGTCGGGACAGGGGTTGTACGAGCAGTACTTC.

The chain employs TRBV5-1 and TRBJ2-2; TRBD1 is a possible D gene (6 bases). The length of the CDR3 is 15 residues. The V end lost 6 bases, the J end lost 4 bases, and 16 bases lay between the germline ends. In germline, CDR1 is SGHRS, CDR2 YFSETQ. The CDR3, as DNA: TGCGCCAGCAACCTTCAGGGGTCGAGCACCGGGGAGCTGTTTTTT. It specifies CASNLQGSSTGELFF. The full variable domain, rest sourced from reference TRBV5-1 and TRBJ2-2, is KAGVTQTPRYLIKTRGQQVTLSCSPISGHRSVSWYQQTPGQGLQFLFEYFSETQRNKGNFPGRFSGRQFSNSRSEMNVSTLELGDSALYLCASNLQGSSTGELFFGEGSRLTVL.

The V gene is TRBV9, the J gene TRBJ2-2; D remains unclear. This CDR3 contains 13 residues. CDR1 and CDR2 from the germline V gene are SGDLS and YYNGEE. Deletions cut 4 bases from V and 4 bases from J, with 8 bases between. The CDR3 reads CASSPRSTGELFF. The CDR3 region has the DNA TGTGCCAGCAGCCCTCGGTCCACCGGGGAGCTGTTTTTT.

This chain links TRBV19 with TRBJ1-1; a possible D gene is TRBD1 (5 bases). Trimming shortened V by 8 bases and J by 0 bases, and 10 bases separated the two germline ends. This CDR3 contains 13 residues. The germline V gene encodes CDR1 LNHDA and CDR2 SQIVND (reference sequence). The CDR3 DNA reads TGTGCCAGTGTACGACAGATGAACACTGAAGCTTTCTTT. This translates into CASVRQMNTEAFF.

This clone was counted once. V and J are TRBV7-6 and TRBJ2-7, with 9 bases matching TRBD2. J was trimmed by 6 bases and V by 1 base; bases with no gene match: 4. Germline V gives CDR1 SGHVS, CDR2 FNYEAQ. The CDR3 is 14 amino acids. The CDR3 DNA reads as TGTGCCAGCAGCTTAGGCGGGAGGGCCCGCGAGCAGTACTTC. This sequence encodes CASSLGGRAREQYF.

This clone was seen a single time. The genes are TRBV28 and TRBJ2-5, with D unclear. Trimming removed 5 bases at V and 6 bases at J, with 13 bases between. Germline V gives CDR1 MDHEN, CDR2 SYDVKM. This CDR3 contains 13 residues. This chain's CDR3 is CASSPDEVKTQYF. CDR3 nucleotide sequence: TGTGCCAGCAGTCCCGACGAGGTCAAGACCCAGTACTTC.

The gene calls are TRBV7-8 and TRBJ2-7; TRBD2 agrees at 13 bases. After removal of 3 bases from V and 0 bases from J, the junction contained 2 bases not matched to a gene. The CDR3 has 16 amino acids. Germline V gene sequence: CDR1 SGHVS, CDR2 FQNEAQ. The CDR3 protein is CASSLGTSGASYEQYF. Written as DNA, the CDR3 is TGTGCCAGCAGCTTGGGGACTAGCGGGGCCTCCTACGAGCAGTACTTC.

V usage is TRBV6-6 and J usage is TRBJ2-5; TRBD2 aligns across 9 bases. The CDR3 has 14 residues. With 5 bases clipped from V and 5 bases from J, the junction kept 6 bases outside the gene matches. Germline V CDR1 and CDR2: MNHNY, SVGAGI (reference sequence). The CDR3 coding sequence is TGTGCCAGCAGTCGCGGGAGGGCCGACGAGACCCAGTACTTC. It translates to CASSRGRADETQYF.

CDR3 amino acids: CASSLQGLTEAFF. CDR3 in DNA: TGTGCCAGCAGTCTCCAGGGGTTGACAGAAGCTTTCTTT. The chain has TRBV27 and TRBJ1-1; possibly TRBD1 for D (6 bases). Per germline, CDR1 MNHEY and CDR2 SMNVEV (reference sequence). The CDR3 is 13 residues long. Trimming pared 5 bases from V and 8 bases from J, leaving 15 bases between.

The chain couples TRBV4-1 to TRBJ1-6; a possible D gene is TRBD1 (5 bases). CDR1 is MGHRA, CDR2 YSYEKL, per germline. Trimming took off 2 bases at V and 9 bases at J, with 11 bases between the two ends. CDR3 length equals 14 residues. The CDR3 region is CASSQRQGGSPLHF. The CDR3 DNA is TGCGCCAGCAGCCAACGGCAGGGTGGTTCACCCCTCCACTTT.

The chain carries TRBV19 and TRBJ2-5; 14 bases are shared with TRBD2. The J call is doubtful: the DNA matches TRBJ2-7 better. CDR1 is LNHDA and CDR2 is SQIVND in the germline V gene (reference sequence). The CDR3 length is 15 residues. CDR3 nucleotide sequence: TGTGCCAGTAGTATTTGGACTAGCGGGAGGAACGAGCAGTACTTC. Amino acids: CASSIWTSGRNEQYF.

The chain recombines TRBV28 with TRBJ2-2; 14 bases map to TRBD2. This CDR3 is 17 amino acids long. The V gene end was trimmed by 5 bases and the J gene end by 3 bases; junction bases not matched to a gene: 5. CDR1 is MDHEN and CDR2 is SYDVKM in the germline V gene. The CDR3 nucleotides read TGTGCCAGCAGTCTAGGGACTAGCGGGAGTTACACCGGGGAGCTGTTTTTT. This gives the protein CASSLGTSGSYTGELFF.

This sequence joins TRBV19 and TRBJ1-1; unclear D gene. The V and J ends lost 1 base and 4 bases respectively, with 13 bases between them. CDR3 size: 15 residues. The V gene's germline CDR1 is LNHDA and CDR2 SQIVND (reference sequence). CDR3 bases: TGTGCCAGTAGTATAGCTTCGCAGAGAGGCACTGAAGCTTTCTTT. Residues: CASSIASQRGTEAFF.

This clone has more than one count but fewer than ten. The chain employs TRBV10-1 and TRBJ2-7, with 12 bases matching TRBD2. Germline V gene lookup returns CDR1 WNHNN and CDR2 SYGVQD (reference sequence). This CDR3 comprises 15 residues. Germline trimming cut 2 bases from V and 6 bases from J; bases unmatched to any gene: 5. The DNA for the CDR3 is TGCGCCAGCAGTGAGGTGGCTAGCGGGAGGGGCGAGCAGTACTTC. It yields the protein CASSEVASGRGEQYF.

Remarks on this clone: At one boundary the junction diverges from the germline segment, which might be a read error. This rearrangement joins TRBV2 to TRBJ2-4, with 14 bases matching TRBD2. The CDR3 covers 13 residues. Germline assignment: CDR1 SNHLY and CDR2 FYNNEI. The DNA for the CDR3 is TGTGCCAGCACTAACGGACTAGCGGGAGGCTCGCACTTC. It is translated as CASTNGLAGGSHF. The whole variable domain, remainder taken from reference TRBV2 and TRBJ2-4, is EPEVTQTPSHQVTQMGQEVILRCVPISNHLYFYWYRQILGQKVEFLVSFYNNEISEKSEIFDDQFSVERPDGSNFTLKIRSTKLEDSAMYFCASTNGLAGGSHFGAGTRLSVL.

The rearrangement uses TRBV28 and TRBJ2-6; 11 bases are shared with TRBD1. The germline V gene has CDR1 MDHEN and CDR2 SYDVKM. With V trimmed by 6 bases and J by 2 bases, 9 bases remained unmatched. The CDR3 runs to 18 residues. CDR3 coding DNA: TGTGCCAGCAGCTCGCTCCCGGGACAGGGGGCTGGGGCCAACGTCCTGACTTTC. This gives the protein CASSSLPGQGAGANVLTF.

Only one count was recorded for this clone. The J gene is TRBJ2-1, the V gene TRBV6-4; 9 bases are a match to TRBD2. The junction had 6 bases not matched to a gene; V was cut back by 2 bases and J by 4 bases. Germline V CDR1 and CDR2: MRHNA, SNTAGT. This CDR3 has 16 residues. This chain's CDR3 is CASSDEAGGRYNEQFF. The CDR3 nucleotides read TGTGCCAGCAGTGACGAGGCGGGAGGGCGTTACAATGAGCAGTTCTTC.